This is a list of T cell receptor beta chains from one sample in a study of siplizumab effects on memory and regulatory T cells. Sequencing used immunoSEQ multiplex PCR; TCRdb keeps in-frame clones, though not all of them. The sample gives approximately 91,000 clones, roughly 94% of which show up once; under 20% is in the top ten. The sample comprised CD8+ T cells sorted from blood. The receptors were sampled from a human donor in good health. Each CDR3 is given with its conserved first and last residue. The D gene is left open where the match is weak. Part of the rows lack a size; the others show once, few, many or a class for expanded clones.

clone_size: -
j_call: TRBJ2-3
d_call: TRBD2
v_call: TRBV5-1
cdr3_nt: TGCGCCAGCAGCTTGGTCCTCCGCGGGAGGGCCACAGATACGCAGTATTTT
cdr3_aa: CASSLVLRGRATDTQYF

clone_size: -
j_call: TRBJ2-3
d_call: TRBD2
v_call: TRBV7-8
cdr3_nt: TGTGCCAGCAGCCCAATAATAATAGCGGGAACTAGCACAGATACGCAGTATTTT
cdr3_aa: CASSPIIIAGTSTDTQYF

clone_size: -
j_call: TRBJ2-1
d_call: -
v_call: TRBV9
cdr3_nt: TGTGCCAGCAGCGTAGAGGTAGCCTCCTACAATGAGCAGTTCTTC
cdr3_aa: CASSVEVASYNEQFF

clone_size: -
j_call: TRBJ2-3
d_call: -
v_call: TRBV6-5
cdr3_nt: TGTGCCAGCAATACAGCCGCGCCAAGCACAGATACGCAGTATTTT
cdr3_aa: CASNTAAPSTDTQYF

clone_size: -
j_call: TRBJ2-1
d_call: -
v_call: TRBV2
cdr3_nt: TGTGCCAGCAGCCCGGTGTCCTACAATGAGCAGTTCTTC
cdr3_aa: CASSPVSYNEQFF

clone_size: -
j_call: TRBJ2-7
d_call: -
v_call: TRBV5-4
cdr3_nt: TGTGCCAGCAGCCTCGGTAGGGAGCAGTACTTC
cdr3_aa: CASSLGREQYF

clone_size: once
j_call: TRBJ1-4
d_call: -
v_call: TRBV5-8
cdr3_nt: TGTGCCAGCAGCTCAGGGGTCGATGAAAAACTGTTTTTT
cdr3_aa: CASSSGVDEKLFF

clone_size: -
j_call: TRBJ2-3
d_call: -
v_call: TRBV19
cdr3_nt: TGTGCCAGTAGTATGGGGATGACTTACCCGGGCACAGATACGCAGTATTTT
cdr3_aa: CASSMGMTYPGTDTQYF

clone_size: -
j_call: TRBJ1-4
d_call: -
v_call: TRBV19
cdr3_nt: TGTGCCAGTAGTACCACTACATCATCTTTTAATGAAAAACTGTTTTTT
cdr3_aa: CASSTTTSSFNEKLFF

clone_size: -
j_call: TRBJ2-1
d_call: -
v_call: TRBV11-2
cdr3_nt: TGTGCCAGCAGCTTAGTCTTACAAAGCTCCTACAATGAGCAGTTCTTC
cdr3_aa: CASSLVLQSSYNEQFF

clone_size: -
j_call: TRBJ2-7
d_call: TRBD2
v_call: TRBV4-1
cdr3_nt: TGCGCCAGCAGCCTGGCCGGGACTAGCGGTAACGAGCAGTACTTC
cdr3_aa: CASSLAGTSGNEQYF

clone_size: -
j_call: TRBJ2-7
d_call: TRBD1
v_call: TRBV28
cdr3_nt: TGTGCCAGCAGTGAGACCCGGGACAGGGGGAACGAGCAGTACTTC
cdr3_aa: CASSETRDRGNEQYF

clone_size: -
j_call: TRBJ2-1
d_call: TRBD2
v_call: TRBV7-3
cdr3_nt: TGTGCCAGCAGCTTAGGGACTAGCGGAGAGAATGAGCAGTTCTTC
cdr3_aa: CASSLGTSGENEQFF

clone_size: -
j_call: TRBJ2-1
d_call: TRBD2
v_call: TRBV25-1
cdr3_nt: TGTGCCAGCAGTTCAAGCCCCAGCGGGAGCTACGACAATGAGCAGTTCTTC
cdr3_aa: CASSSSPSGSYDNEQFF

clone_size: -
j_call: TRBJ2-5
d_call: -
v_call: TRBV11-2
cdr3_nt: TGTGCCAGCAGCTCGACTTATCGGGGGTGGGAGACCCAGTACTTC
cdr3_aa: CASSSTYRGWETQYF

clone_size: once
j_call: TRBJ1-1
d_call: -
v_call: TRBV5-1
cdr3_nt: TGCGCCAGCAGCTTGTATCGGGCGAACACTGAAGCTTTCTTT
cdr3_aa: CASSLYRANTEAFF

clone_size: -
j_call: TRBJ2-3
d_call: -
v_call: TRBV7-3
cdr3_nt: TGTGCCAGCAGCACGGGGGTAGATACGCAGTATTTT
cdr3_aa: CASSTGVDTQYF

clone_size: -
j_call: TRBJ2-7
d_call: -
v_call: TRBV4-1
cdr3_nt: TGCGCCAGCAGCCAAGATCAGGGTAGGGCGATCTACGAGCAGTACTTC
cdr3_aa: CASSQDQGRAIYEQYF

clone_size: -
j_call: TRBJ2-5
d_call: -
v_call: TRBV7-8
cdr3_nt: TGTGCCAGCAGCTTAGGAGGCAGGGCAAAGACCCAGTACTTC
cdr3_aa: CASSLGGRAKTQYF

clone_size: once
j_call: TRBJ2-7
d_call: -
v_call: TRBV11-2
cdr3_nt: TGTGCCAGCAGCCCCGCCCGGCCCTTGGAAGGGGAGCAGTACTTC
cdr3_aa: CASSPARPLEGEQYF

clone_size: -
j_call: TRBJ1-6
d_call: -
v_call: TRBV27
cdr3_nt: TGTGCCAGCAGTTTATGGCCCAGGGGTTCACCCCTCCACTTT
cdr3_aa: CASSLWPRGSPLHF

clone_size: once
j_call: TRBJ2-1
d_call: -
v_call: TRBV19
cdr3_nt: TGTGCCAGTAGTATAGATGGCGGGAATGAGCAGTTCTTC
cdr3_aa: CASSIDGGNEQFF

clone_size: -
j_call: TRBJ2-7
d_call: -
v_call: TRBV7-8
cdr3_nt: TGTGCCAGCAGACTCGGTTCGACCTTTAGTAGCGAGCAGTACTTC
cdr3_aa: CASRLGSTFSSEQYF

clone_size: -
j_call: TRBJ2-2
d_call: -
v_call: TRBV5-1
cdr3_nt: TGCGCCAGCAGCTTGGCCGCAGAGGGGGCCGGGGAGCTGTTTTTT
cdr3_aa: CASSLAAEGAGELFF

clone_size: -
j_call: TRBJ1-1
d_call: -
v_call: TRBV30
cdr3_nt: TGTGCCTGGAGTGAGGGGAACACTGAAGCTTTCTTT
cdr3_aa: CAWSEGNTEAFF

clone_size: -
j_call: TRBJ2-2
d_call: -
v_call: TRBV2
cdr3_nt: TGTGCCAGCATAGATGCTCCGAACACCGGGGAGCTGTTTTTT
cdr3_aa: CASIDAPNTGELFF

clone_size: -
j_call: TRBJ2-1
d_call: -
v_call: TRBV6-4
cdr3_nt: TGTGCCAGCAGCGATCTGGCCTACAAGGAGCAGTTCTTC
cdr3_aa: CASSDLAYKEQFF

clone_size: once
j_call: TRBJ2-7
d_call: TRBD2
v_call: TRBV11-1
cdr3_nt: TGTGCCAGCAGCTTGGGGGGGGGCTACGAGCAGTACTTC
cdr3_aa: CASSLGGGYEQYF

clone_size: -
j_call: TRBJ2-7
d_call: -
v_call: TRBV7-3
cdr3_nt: TGTGCCAGCAGCTTCGCCGTGGGGGCCTACGAGCAGTACTTC
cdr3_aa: CASSFAVGAYEQYF

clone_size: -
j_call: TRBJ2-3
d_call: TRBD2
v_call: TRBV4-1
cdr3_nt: TGCGCCAGCAGCCAGGCGGGACTAGCGGATACGCAGTATTTT
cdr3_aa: CASSQAGLADTQYF

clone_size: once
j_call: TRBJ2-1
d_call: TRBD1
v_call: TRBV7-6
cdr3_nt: TGTGCCAGCAGCCATATGGGACAGGCCTTGTACAATGAGCAGTTCTTC
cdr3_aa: CASSHMGQALYNEQFF

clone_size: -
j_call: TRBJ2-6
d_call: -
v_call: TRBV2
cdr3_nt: TGTGCCAGCAGAACCCCGCCGGAGACAGGGGCCAACGTCCTGACTTTC
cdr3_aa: CASRTPPETGANVLTF

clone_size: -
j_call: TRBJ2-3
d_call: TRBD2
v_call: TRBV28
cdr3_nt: TGTGCCAGCAGCCTTCTTCTGGGAGGGCCGGTAGATACGCAGTATTTT
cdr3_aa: CASSLLLGGPVDTQYF

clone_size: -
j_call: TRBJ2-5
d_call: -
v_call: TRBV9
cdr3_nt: TGTGCCAGCAGCGTAGGCGGAGGGCAAGAGACCCAGTACTTC
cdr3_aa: CASSVGGGQETQYF

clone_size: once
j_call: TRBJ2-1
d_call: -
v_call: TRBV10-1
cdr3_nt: TGCGCCAGCAGTGAGAACCGGAGGAACTCCTACAATGAGCAGTTCTTC
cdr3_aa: CASSENRRNSYNEQFF

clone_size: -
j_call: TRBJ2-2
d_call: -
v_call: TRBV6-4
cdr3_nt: TGTGCCAGCAGTGACGTTACCGGGGAGCTGTTTTTT
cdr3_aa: CASSDVTGELFF

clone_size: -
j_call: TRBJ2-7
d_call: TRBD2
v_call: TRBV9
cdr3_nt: TGTGCCAGCAGCGTAGGAGCGGGAGGGCCCTACGAGCAGTACTTC
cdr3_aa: CASSVGAGGPYEQYF

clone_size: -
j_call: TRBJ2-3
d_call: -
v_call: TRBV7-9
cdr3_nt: TGTGCCAGCAGCTTAAGAGGCGGAACAACCACAGATACGCAGTATTTT
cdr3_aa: CASSLRGGTTTDTQYF

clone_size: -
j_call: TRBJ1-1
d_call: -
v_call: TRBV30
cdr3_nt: TGTGCCTGGATAGCTCAGGGGTCTGAGGTTTGGAGCACTGAAGCTTTCTTT
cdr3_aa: CAWIAQGSEVWSTEAFF

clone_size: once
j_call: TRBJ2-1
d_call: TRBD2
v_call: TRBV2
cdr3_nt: TGTGCCAGCAGGGGGACTAGCGGAGCCCAGTCGCATGAGCAGTTCTTC
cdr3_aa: CASRGTSGAQSHEQFF